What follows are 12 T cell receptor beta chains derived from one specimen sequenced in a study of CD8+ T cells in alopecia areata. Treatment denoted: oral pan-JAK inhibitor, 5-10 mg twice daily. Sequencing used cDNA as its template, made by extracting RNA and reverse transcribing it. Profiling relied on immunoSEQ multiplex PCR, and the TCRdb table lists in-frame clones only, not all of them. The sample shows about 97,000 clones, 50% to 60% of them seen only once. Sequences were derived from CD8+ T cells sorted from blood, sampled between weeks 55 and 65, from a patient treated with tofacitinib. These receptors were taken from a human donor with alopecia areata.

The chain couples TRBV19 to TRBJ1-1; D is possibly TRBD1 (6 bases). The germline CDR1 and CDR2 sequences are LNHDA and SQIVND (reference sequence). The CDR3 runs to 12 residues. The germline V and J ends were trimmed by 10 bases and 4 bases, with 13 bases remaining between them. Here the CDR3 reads CATRQAGTEAFF. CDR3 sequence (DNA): TGTGCCACCAGACAGGCTGGCACTGAAGCTTTCTTT.

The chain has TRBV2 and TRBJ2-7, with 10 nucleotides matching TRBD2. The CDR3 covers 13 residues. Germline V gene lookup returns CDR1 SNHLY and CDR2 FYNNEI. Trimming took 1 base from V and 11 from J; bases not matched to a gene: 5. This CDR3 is CASSEGGLAAKYF. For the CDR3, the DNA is TGTGCCAGCAGTGAAGGCGGACTAGCGGCGAAGTACTTC. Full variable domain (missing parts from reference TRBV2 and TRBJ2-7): EPEVTQTPSHQVTQMGQEVILRCVPISNHLYFYWYRQILGQKVEFLVSFYNNEISEKSEIFDDQFSVERPDGSNFTLKIRSTKLEDSAMYFCASSEGGLAAKYFGPGTRLTVT.

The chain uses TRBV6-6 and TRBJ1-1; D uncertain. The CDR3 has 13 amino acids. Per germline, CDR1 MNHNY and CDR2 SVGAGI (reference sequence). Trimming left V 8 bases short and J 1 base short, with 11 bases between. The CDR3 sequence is CASGMERNTEAFF. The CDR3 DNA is TGTGCCAGCGGCATGGAGAGGAACACTGAAGCTTTCTTT.

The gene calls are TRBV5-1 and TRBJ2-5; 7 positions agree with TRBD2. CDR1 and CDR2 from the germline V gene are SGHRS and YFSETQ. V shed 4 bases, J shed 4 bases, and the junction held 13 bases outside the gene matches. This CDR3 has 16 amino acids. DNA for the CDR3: TGCGCCAGCAGCCCTACTACGGGGGGACCGCGAGAGACCCAGTACTTC. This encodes CASSPTTGGPRETQYF.

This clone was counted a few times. The CDR3 bases are TGTGCCAGTAGTTTCTCCGGGGGCGCGTACGAGCAGTACTTC. Its translation is CASSFSGGAYEQYF. The chain has TRBV19 and TRBJ2-7; D is tentatively TRBD1 or TRBD2 (6 bases each). V was trimmed by 5 bases and J by 4 bases, leaving 15 bases between them. CDR1 is LNHDA and CDR2 is SQIVND in the germline V gene (reference sequence). The CDR3 consists of 14 residues.

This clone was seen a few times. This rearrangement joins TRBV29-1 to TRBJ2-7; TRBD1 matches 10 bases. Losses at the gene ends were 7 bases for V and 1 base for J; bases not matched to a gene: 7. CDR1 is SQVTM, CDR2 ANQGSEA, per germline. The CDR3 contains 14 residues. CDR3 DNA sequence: TGCAGCGCCGCCGGGACAGGGGAATCCTACGAGCAGTACTTC. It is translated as CSAAGTGESYEQYF.

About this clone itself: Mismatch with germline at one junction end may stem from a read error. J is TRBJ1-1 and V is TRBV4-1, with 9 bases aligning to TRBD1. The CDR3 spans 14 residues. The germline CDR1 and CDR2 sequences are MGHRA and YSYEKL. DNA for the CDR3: TGCGCCAGCAGCCAAACCCGGACAGGGGAACGACAGTGGTTT. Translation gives CASSQTRTGERQWF.

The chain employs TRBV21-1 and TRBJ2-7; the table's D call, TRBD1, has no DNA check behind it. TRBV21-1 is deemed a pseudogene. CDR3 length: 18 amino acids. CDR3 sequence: CASSQPAPMAGGYYEQYF. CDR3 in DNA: TGTGCCAGCAGCCAACCCGCCCCCATGGCAGGGGGATATTACGAGCAGTACTTC.

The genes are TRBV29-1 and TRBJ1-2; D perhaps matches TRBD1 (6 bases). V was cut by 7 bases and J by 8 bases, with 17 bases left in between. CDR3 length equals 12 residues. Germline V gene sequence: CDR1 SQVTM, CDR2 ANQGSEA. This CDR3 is CSGSQGLGGYTF. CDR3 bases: TGCAGCGGATCACAGGGTTTAGGAGGCTACACCTTC. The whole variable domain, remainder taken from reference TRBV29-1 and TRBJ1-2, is SAVISQKPSRDICQRGTSLTIQCQVDSQVTMMFWYRQQPGQSLTLIATANQGSEATYESGFVIDKFPISRPNLTFSTLTVSNMSPEDSSIYLCSGSQGLGGYTFGSGTRLTVV.

The CDR3 DNA sequence: TGTGCCAGCAGCTTTATTTCGGGCGGCAAGCTTTATTTGTCAAAGGGCTACGAGCAGTACTTC. Residues: CASSFISGGKLYLSKGYEQYF. This rearrangement joins TRBV7-8 to TRBJ2-7; no definite D call. Germline V CDR1 and CDR2: SGHVS, FQNEAQ. The CDR3 spans 21 residues. V was pared by 3 bases and J by 3 bases, with 33 bases between.

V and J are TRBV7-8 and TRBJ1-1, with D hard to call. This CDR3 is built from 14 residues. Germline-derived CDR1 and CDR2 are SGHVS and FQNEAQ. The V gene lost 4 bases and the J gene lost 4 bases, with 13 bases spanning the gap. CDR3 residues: CASSSPQSGTEAFF. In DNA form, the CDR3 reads TGTGCCAGCAGCTCGCCCCAGTCTGGCACTGAAGCTTTCTTT.

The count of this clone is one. The CDR3 coding sequence is TGTGCCAGCAGCTTAGAACCCGGAGAGGGAGCCAAAAACATTCAGTACTTC. Translation: CASSLEPGEGAKNIQYF. The V and J genes are TRBV7-8 and TRBJ2-4, with D maybe TRBD2 (5 bases). Trimming shortened V by 1 base and J by 0 bases, and 13 bases separated the two germline ends. Germline V gene data show CDR1 as SGHVS and CDR2 as FQNEAQ. CDR3 length: 17 residues.